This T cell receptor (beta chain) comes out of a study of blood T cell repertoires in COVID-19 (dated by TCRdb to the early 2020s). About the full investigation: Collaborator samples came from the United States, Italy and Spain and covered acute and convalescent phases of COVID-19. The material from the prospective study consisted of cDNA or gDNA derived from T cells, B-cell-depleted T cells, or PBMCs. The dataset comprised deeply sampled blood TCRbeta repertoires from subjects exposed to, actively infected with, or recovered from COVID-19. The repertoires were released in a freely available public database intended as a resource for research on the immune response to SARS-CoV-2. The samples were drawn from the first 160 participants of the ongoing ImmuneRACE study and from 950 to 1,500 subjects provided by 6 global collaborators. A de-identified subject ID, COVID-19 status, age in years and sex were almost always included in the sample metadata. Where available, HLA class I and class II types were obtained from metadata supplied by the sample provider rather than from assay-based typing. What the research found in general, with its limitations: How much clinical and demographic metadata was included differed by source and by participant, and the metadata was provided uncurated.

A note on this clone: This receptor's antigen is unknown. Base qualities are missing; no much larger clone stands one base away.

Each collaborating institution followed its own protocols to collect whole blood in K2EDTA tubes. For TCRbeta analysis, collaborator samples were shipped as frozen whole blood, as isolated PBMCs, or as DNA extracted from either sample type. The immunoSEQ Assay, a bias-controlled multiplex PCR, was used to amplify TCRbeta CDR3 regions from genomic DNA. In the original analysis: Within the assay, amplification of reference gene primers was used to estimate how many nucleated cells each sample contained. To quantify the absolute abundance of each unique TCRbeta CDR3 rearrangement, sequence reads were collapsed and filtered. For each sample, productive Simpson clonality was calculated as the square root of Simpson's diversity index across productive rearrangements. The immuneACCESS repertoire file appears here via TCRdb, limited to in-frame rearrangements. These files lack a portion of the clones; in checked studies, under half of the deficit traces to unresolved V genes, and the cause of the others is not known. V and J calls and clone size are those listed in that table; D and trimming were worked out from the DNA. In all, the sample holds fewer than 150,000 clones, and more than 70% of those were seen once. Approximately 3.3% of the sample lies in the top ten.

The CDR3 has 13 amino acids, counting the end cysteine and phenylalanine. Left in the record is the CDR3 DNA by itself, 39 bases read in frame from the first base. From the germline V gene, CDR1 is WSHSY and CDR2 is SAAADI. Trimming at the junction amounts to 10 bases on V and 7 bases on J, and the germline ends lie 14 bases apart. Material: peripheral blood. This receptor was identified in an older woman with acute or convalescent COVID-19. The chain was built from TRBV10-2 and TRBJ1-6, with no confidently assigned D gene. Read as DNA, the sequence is TGCGCCACCGCCTTCGGGGTAAATTCACCCCTCCACTTT. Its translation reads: CATAFGVNSPLHF.